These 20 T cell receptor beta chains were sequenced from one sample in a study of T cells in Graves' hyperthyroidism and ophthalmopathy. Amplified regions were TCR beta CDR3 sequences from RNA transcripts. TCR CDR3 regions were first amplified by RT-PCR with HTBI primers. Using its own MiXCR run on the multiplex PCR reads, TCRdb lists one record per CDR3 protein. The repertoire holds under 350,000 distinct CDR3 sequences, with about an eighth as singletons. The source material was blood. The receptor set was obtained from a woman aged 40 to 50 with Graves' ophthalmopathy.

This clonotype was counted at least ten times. CDR3 sequence reads: CASSLQRGLSSYEQYF. The CDR3 nucleotides are TGTGCCAGCAGCCTCCAGCGGGGCCTTAGCTCCTACGAGCAGTACTTC. The J gene is TRBJ2-7, the V gene TRBV7-2, with 7 bases fitting TRBD2. Germline CDR1 reads SGHTA; CDR2 reads FQGNSA. The V and J ends lost 5 bases and 0 bases, in that order; junction bases with no gene match: 10. This CDR3 has 16 residues. Full variable domain (outside the CDR3, taken from reference TRBV7-2 and TRBJ2-7): GAGVSQSPSNKVTEKGKDVELRCDPISGHTALYWYRQSLGQGLEFLIYFQGNSAPDKSGLPSDRFSAERTGGSVSTLTIQRTQQEDSAVYLCASSLQRGLSSYEQYFGPGTRLTVT.

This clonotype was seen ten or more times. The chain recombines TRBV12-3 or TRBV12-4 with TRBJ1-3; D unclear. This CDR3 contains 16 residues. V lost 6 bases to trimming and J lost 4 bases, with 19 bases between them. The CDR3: CASSSRQGRAGNTIYF. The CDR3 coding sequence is TGTGCCAGCAGCTCCCGCCAAGGCCGGGCCGGAAACACCATATATTTT.

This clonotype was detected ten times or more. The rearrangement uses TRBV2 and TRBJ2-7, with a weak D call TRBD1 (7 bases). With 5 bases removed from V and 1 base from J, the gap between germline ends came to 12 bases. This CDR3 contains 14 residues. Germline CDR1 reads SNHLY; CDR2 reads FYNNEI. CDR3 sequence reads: CASSLEGQSYEQYF. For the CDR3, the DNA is TGTGCCAGCAGTTTGGAGGGACAGTCCTACGAGCAGTACTTC. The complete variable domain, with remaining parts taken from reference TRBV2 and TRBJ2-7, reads EPEVTQTPSHQVTQMGQEVILRCVPISNHLYFYWYRQILGQKVEFLVSFYNNEISEKSEIFDDQFSVERPDGSNFTLKIRSTKLEDSAMYFCASSLEGQSYEQYFGPGTRLTVT.

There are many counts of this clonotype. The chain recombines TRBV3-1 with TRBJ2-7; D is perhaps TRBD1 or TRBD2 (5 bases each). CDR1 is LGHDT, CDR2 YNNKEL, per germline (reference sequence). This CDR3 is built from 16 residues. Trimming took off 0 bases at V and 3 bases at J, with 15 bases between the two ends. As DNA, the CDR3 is TGTGCCAGCAGCCAAGAACTAGGGGTCTCAGTCTACGAGCAGTACTTC. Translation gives CASSQELGVSVYEQYF.

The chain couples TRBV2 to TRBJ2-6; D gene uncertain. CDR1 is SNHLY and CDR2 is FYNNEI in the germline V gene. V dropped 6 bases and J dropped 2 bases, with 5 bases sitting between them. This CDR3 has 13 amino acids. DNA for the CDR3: TGTGCCAGCAGCCAAGCTGGGGCCAACGTCCTGACTTTC. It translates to CASSQAGANVLTF.

The DNA of the CDR3 is TGTGCCAGCAACCTGGGAGAGACCCAGTACTTC. Its translation is CASNLGETQYF. V gene TRBV6-1 combines with J gene TRBJ2-5; the D is unclear. The CDR3 contains 11 residues. V lost 7 bases to trimming and J lost 4 bases, with 7 bases between them. In germline, CDR1 is MNHNS, CDR2 SASEGT.

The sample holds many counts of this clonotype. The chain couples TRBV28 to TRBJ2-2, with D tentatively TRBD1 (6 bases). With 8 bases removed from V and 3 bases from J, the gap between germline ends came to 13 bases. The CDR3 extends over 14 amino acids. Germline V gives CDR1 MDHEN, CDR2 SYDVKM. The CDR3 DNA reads TGTGCCAGCTCACAGGGCATGTACACCGGGGAGCTGTTTTTT. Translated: CASSQGMYTGELFF.

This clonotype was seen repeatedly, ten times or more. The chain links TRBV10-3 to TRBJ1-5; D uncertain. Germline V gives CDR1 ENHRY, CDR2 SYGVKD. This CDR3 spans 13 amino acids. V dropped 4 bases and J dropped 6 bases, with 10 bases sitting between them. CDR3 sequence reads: CAISVEGRQPQHF. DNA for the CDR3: TGTGCCATCAGTGTGGAGGGCCGTCAGCCCCAGCATTTT.

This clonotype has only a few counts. The CDR3: CASRRLNRGSTNTGELFF. The CDR3 nucleotides read TGTGCCAGCAGACGATTAAACAGGGGCAGCACGAACACCGGGGAGCTGTTTTTT. The chain employs TRBV7-9 and TRBJ2-2; 7 nucleotides line up with TRBD1. From germline, CDR1 is SEHNR and CDR2 FQNEAQ (reference sequence). The V gene end was trimmed by 6 bases and the J gene end by 0 bases; junction bases not matched to a gene: 13. CDR3 length: 18 residues.

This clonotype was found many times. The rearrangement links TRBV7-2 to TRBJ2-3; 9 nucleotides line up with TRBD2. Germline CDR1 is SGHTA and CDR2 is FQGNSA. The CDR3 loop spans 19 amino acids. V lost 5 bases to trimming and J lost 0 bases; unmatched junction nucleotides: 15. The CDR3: CASSLIPSSGTPSTDTQYF. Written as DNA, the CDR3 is TGTGCCAGCAGCCTTATACCCTCTAGCGGGACCCCTAGCACAGATACGCAGTATTTT.

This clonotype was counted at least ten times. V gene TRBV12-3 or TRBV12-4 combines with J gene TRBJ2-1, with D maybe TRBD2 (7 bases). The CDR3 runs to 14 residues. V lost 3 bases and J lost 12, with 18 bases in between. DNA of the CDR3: TGTGCCAGCAGTTTCGCGGGGGCCGGTTTGCGGCAGTTCTTC. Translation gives CASSFAGAGLRQFF.

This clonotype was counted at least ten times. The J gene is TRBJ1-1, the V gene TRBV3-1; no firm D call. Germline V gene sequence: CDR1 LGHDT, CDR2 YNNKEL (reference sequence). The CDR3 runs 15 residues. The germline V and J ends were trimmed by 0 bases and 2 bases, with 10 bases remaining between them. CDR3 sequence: CASSQEGGFNTEAFF. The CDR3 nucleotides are TGTGCCAGCAGCCAAGAAGGAGGGTTTAACACTGAAGCTTTCTTT.

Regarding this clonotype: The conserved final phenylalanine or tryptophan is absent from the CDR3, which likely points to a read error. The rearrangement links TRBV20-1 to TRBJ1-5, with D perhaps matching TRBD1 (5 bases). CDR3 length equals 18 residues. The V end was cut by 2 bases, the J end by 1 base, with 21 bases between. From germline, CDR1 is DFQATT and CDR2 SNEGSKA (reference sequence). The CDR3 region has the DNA TGCAGTGCTAGACGGGGGGGACGGGGCAGCGGCAGCAATCAGCCCCAGCATCTT. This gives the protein CSARRGGRGSGSNQPQHL.

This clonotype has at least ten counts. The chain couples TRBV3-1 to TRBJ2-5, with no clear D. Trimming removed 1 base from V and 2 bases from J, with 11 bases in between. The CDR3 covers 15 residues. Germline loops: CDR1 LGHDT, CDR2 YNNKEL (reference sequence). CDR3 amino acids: CASSQGRVAQETQYF. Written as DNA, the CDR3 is TGTGCCAGCAGCCAAGGTAGGGTCGCTCAAGAGACCCAGTACTTC.

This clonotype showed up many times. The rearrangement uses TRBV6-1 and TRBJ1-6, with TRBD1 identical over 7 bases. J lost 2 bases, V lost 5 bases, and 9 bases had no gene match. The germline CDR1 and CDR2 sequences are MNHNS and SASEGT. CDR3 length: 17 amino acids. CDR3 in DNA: TGTGCCAGCAGTACGCGACAGGGCAACCCCTATAATTCACCCCTCCACTTT. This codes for CASSTRQGNPYNSPLHF.

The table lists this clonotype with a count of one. Written as DNA, the CDR3 is TGTGCCAGCAGCCAAGTTAACAGGGAGAACAACAATGAGCAGTTCTTC. It translates to CASSQVNRENNNEQFF. The genes are TRBV14 and TRBJ2-1; the D gene is possibly TRBD1 (6 bases). The germline CDR1 and CDR2 sequences are SGHDN and FVKESK. The CDR3 runs to 16 residues. The V end lost 1 base, the J end lost 5 bases, and 15 bases lay between the germline ends. The full variable domain, completed using reference TRBV14 and TRBJ2-1, is EAGVTQFPSHSVIEKGQTVTLRCDPISGHDNLYWYRRVMGKEIKFLLHFVKESKQDESGMPNNRFLAERTGGTYSTLKVQPAELEDSGVYFCASSQVNRENNNEQFFGPGTRLTVL.

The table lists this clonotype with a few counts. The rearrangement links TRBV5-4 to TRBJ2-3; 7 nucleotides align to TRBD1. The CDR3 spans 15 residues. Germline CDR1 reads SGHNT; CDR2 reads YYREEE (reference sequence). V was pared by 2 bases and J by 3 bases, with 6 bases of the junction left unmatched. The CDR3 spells CASSFDRVVTDTQYF. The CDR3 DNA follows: TGTGCCAGCAGCTTCGACAGGGTCGTAACAGATACGCAGTATTTT.

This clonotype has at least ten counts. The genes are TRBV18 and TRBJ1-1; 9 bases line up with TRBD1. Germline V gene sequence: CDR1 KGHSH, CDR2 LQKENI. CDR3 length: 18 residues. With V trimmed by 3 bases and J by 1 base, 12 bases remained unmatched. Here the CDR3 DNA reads TGTGCCAGCTCACCGCTTACTGCTACAGGGGGCTGGAACACTGAAGCTTTCTTT. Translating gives CASSPLTATGGWNTEAFF.

CDR3 nucleotides: TGTGCCAGCAGCTTAGGACGGGTCGGGGAGCTGTTTTTT. Its translation is CASSLGRVGELFF. The V gene is TRBV7-9, the J gene TRBJ2-2; D is unresolved. This CDR3 is built from 13 residues. Germline lookup yields CDR1 SEHNR and CDR2 FQNEAQ (reference sequence). V was trimmed by 1 base and J by 7 bases, leaving 7 bases between them.

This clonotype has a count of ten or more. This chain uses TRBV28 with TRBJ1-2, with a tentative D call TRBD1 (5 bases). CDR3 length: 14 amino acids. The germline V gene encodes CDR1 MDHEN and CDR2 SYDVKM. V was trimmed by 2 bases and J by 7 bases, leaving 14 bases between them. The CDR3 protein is CASSLGDLGGGYTF. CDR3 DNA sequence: TGTGCCAGCAGTTTAGGGGACCTCGGAGGTGGCTACACCTTC.